The 19 T cell receptor beta chains presented below share a single source sample, sequenced in a study of identical twins. TCRdb re-called the 5' RACE reads through MiXCR, storing one row per CDR3 protein. The sample has roughly 490,000 distinct CDR3 sequences; around 15% are singletons. Separately, the same data were catalogued under a study of yellow fever vaccine responses in identical twins.

The sequenced sample was CD4+ T cells sorted from blood. These receptors were obtained from a woman between 18 and 29 years old in good health.

V is TRBV2 and J is TRBJ2-2; TRBD2 matches 8 bases. Germline CDR1 reads SNHLY; CDR2 reads FYNNEI. V lost 8 bases and J lost 4; bases outside the gene matches: 3. There are 13 residues in the CDR3. This chain's CDR3 is CASRGGGTGELFF. CDR3 DNA: TGTGCCAGCCGGGGGGGCGGCACCGGGGAGCTGTTTTTT.

The rearrangement uses TRBV12-3 or TRBV12-4 and TRBJ2-2; maybe TRBD1 (5 bases). The CDR3 contains 18 residues. V was pared by 6 bases and J by 2 bases, with 22 bases between. CDR3: CASSWSGASLSNTGELFF. CDR3 DNA: TGTGCCAGCAGCTGGTCTGGGGCGTCCCTCTCAAACACCGGGGAGCTGTTTTTT.

The rearrangement joins TRBV5-6 to TRBJ2-1; TRBD2 agrees at 7 bases. V dropped 4 bases and J dropped 3; count of bases not matched to a gene: 7. Germline CDR1 SGHDT, CDR2 YYEEEE. This CDR3 spans 15 amino acids. DNA for the CDR3: TGTGCCAGCAGCCGCGAGCGGGGAAGCTACAATGAGCAGTTCTTC. Its protein product is CASSRERGSYNEQFF.

This clonotype was detected many times. The CDR3 reads CASSWRPGSNEQFF. CDR3 bases: TGTGCCAGCAGCTGGCGGCCGGGCTCAAATGAGCAGTTCTTC. The rearrangement uses TRBV7-2 and TRBJ2-1; D is uncertain. Trimming stripped 4 bases from V and 7 bases from J, with 14 bases between. Germline V gene lookup returns CDR1 SGHTA and CDR2 FQGNSA. This CDR3 is 14 amino acids long.

As concerns this clonotype: Its ends do not fully match the called genes, so a read error is possible. The V call is TRBV6-2 or TRBV6-3, the J call TRBJ2-1; 14 bases align to TRBD2. CDR3 length: 17 amino acids. Germline lookup yields CDR1 MNHEY and CDR2 SVGEGT. This CDR3 reads CASSPGLAGGPYYEQFF. In nucleotides, the CDR3 is TGTGCCAGCAGTCCCGGACTAGCGGGAGGTCCCTACTATGAGCAGTTCTTC.

The genes are TRBV7-6 and TRBJ1-2; no reliable D call. CDR1 is SGHVS and CDR2 is FNYEAQ in the germline V gene. Trimming pared 2 bases from V and 7 bases from J, leaving 11 bases between. The CDR3 totals 13 residues. The CDR3 bases are TGTGCCAGCAGCTTACAGACGGGTTCTGGCTACACCTTC. Translated: CASSLQTGSGYTF.

The table lists this clonotype with a few counts. The junction and the germline gene differ at one end; a read error may be behind it. The DNA of the CDR3 is TGCGCCAGCAGCTCCTCTGGGGGAAGCACCATATATTTT. Its protein product is CASSSSGGSTIYF. The chain carries TRBV10-2 and TRBJ1-3; the D gene is possibly TRBD1 (5 bases). Germline assignment: CDR1 WSHSY and CDR2 SAAADI. CDR3 length: 13 amino acids.

The chain carries TRBV6-2 or TRBV6-3 and TRBJ2-1; TRBD1 agrees at 10 bases. CDR1 and CDR2 (germline): MNHEY, SVGEGT. The V and J ends lost 6 bases and 0 bases, in that order; junction bases with no gene match: 11. The CDR3 loop spans 18 amino acids. The CDR3 DNA is TGTGCCAGCAGCACGGGACAGGGGATGCCTAGCTCCTACAATGAGCAGTTCTTC. Encoded protein: CASSTGQGMPSSYNEQFF.

This chain uses TRBV3-1 with TRBJ2-3; 12 nucleotides align to TRBD2. J lost 4 bases, V lost 6 bases, and 5 bases had no gene match. The CDR3 runs 15 residues. Germline V CDR1 and CDR2: LGHDT, YNNKEL (reference sequence). CDR3 in amino acids: CASSPSGGAADTQYF. Here the CDR3 DNA reads TGTGCCAGCAGTCCTAGCGGGGGGGCCGCAGATACGCAGTATTTT.

The V gene is TRBV4-3, the J gene TRBJ2-1; 9 bases line up with TRBD1. V gave up 3 bases and J gave up 7 bases; unmatched junction bases: 13. This CDR3 spans 17 amino acids. The germline CDR1 and CDR2 sequences are LGHNA and YSLEER. The CDR3 coding sequence is TGCGCCAGCAGCCACCAGACGTCCGGGACAGGGCCGAATGAGCAGTTCTTC. The encoded protein is CASSHQTSGTGPNEQFF.

The V gene is TRBV24-1, the J gene TRBJ2-1; either TRBD1 or TRBD2 may fit D (6 bases each). Germline loops: CDR1 KGHDR, CDR2 SFDVKD. The CDR3 totals 13 residues. V lost 7 bases to trimming and J lost 4 bases, with 10 bases between them. CDR3 DNA sequence: TGTGCCACCAGGAAAGGGGGGTACAATGAGCAGTTCTTC. It yields the protein CATRKGGYNEQFF.

This clonotype appeared many times. The V and J genes are TRBV20-1 and TRBJ1-6; D is possibly TRBD1 (6 bases). Deletions cut 6 bases from V and 6 bases from J, with 15 bases between. This CDR3 has 14 amino acids. Looked up from germline, CDR1 is DFQATT and CDR2 is SNEGSKA (reference sequence). The DNA of the CDR3 is TGCAGTGCGACCGGACAGATCCTTAATTCACCCCTCCACTTT. Translating it yields CSATGQILNSPLHF.

The CDR3 reads CASSFDRDTQYF. The DNA for the CDR3 is TGTGCCAGCAGCTTCGATCGGGATACGCAGTATTTT. The rearrangement links TRBV7-2 to TRBJ2-3; D not resolved. CDR1 is SGHTA and CDR2 is FQGNSA in the germline V gene. This CDR3 has 12 amino acids. The germline V and J ends were trimmed by 3 bases and 6 bases, with 7 bases remaining between them.

This clonotype was counted between two and nine times. V and J are TRBV9 and TRBJ2-3, with 7 nucleotides matching TRBD2. The germline V gene has CDR1 SGDLS and CDR2 YYNGEE. J lost 3 bases, V lost 2 bases, and 6 bases had no gene match. This CDR3 contains 15 residues. The chain's CDR3 is CASSVSRGVTDTQYF. The CDR3 DNA follows: TGTGCCAGCAGCGTCAGTCGGGGGGTGACAGATACGCAGTATTTT.

This clonotype was seen ten or more times. As DNA, the CDR3 is TGTGCCAGCAGTTCTTTAAGGACCTATGGCTACACCTTC. This gives the protein CASSSLRTYGYTF. V usage is TRBV12-3 or TRBV12-4 and J usage is TRBJ1-2, with D unresolved. V was trimmed by 4 bases and J by 4 bases, leaving 10 bases between them. This CDR3 region has 13 residues.

The sample holds a few counts of this clonotype. The CDR3, as DNA: TGTGCCACCGGGTGGGATGGGGCCAACGTCCTGACTTTC. Translated: CATGWDGANVLTF. The chain recombines TRBV12-3 or TRBV12-4 with TRBJ2-6, with D uncertain. V was trimmed by 10 bases and J by 3 bases, leaving 10 bases between them. The length of the CDR3 is 13 residues.

This clonotype was recorded only once. This chain uses TRBV20-1 with TRBJ2-7, with D hard to call. Trimming left V 6 bases short and J 3 bases short, with 12 bases between. CDR1 and CDR2 (germline): DFQATT, SNEGSKA (reference sequence). This CDR3 has 12 amino acids. The CDR3 nucleotides are TGCAGTGCCCACAGAGCGAACTACGAGCAGTACTTC. Translated: CSAHRANYEQYF.

This chain joins TRBV20-1 and TRBJ2-4, with 7 bases that match TRBD2. The CDR3 is 15 residues long. V was pared by 6 bases and J by 3 bases, with 11 bases of the junction left unmatched. Germline values: CDR1 DFQATT, CDR2 SNEGSKA (reference sequence). In DNA, the CDR3 is TGCAGTGCGAAAGCAGGATCGGGGGGCAAAAACATTCAGTACTTC. Protein product: CSAKAGSGGKNIQYF.

This clonotype turned up a few times. J is TRBJ1-5 and V is TRBV20-1; D is undetermined. V was cut by 4 bases and J by 4 bases, with 8 bases left in between. The CDR3 is 12 amino acids. Germline V gene data show CDR1 as DFQATT and CDR2 as SNEGSKA (reference sequence). The DNA for the CDR3 is TGCAGTGCTACGGGCCTTAATCAGCCCCAGCATTTT. Translating it yields CSATGLNQPQHF.